This T cell receptor (beta chain) was retrieved from a study of blood T cell repertoires in COVID-19. Trimming took off 6 bases at V and 2 bases at J, with 19 bases between the two ends. This CDR3 is 16 amino acids long. Germline CDR1 SGHDN, CDR2 FVKESK. Using immunoSEQ multiplex PCR, the repertoire was profiled, and TCRdb retains in-frame clones only, with some absent. This table has about 240,000 clones, 70% to 90% appearing once. The clonotype comes from a man aged 55 to 69 with acute or convalescent COVID-19. The sequencing input was peripheral blood. The chain has TRBV14 and TRBJ1-1; D gene ambiguous. This chain's CDR3 is CASRYVLGEGNTEAFF. The CDR3 coding sequence is TGTGCCAGCAGATACGTTCTGGGCGAGGGAAACACTGAAGCTTTCTTT.